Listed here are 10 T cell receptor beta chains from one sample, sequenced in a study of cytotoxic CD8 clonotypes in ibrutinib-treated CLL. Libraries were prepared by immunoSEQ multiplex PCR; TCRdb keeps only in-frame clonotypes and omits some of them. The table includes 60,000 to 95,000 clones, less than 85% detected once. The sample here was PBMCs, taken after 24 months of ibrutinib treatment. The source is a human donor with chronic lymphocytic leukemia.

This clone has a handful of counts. The CDR3 protein is CASNPRTSGSYEQFF. The CDR3, as DNA: TGTGCCAGTAATCCCCGGACTAGCGGGAGTTATGAGCAGTTCTTC. The chain has TRBV19 and TRBJ2-1, with TRBD2 matching over 13 bases. V was clipped by 7 bases and J by 8 bases; unmatched bases: 8. In germline, CDR1 is LNHDA, CDR2 SQIVND (reference sequence). The CDR3 covers 15 residues.

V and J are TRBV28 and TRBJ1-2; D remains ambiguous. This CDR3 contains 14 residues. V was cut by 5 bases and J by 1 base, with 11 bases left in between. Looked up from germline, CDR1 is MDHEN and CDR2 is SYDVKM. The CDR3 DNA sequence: TGTGCCAGCAGTACACATCAGATTAACTATGGCTACACCTTC. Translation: CASSTHQINYGYTF.

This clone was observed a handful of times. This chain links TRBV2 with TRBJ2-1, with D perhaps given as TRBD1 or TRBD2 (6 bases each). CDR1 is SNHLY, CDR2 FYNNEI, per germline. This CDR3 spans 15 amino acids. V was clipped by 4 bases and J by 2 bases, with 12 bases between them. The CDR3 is CASSGGAIPYNEQFF. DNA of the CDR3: TGTGCCAGCAGTGGGGGGGCAATCCCCTACAATGAGCAGTTCTTC.

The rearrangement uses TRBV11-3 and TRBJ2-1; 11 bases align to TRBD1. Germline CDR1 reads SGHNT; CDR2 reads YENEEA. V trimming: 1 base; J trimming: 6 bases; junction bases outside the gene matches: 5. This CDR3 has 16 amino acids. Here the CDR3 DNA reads TGTGCCAGCAGCTTAGTTGGACAGGGGGCAGGCAATGAGCAGTTCTTC. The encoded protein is CASSLVGQGAGNEQFF.

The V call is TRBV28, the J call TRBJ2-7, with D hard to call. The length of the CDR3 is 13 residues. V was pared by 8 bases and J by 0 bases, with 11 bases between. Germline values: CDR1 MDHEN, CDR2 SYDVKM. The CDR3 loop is CASRPPSSYEQYF. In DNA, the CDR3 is TGTGCCAGCCGACCACCAAGCTCCTACGAGCAGTACTTC.

The CDR3 coding sequence is TGTGCCAGTAGTACCCTAGCGGAGCAGTTCTTC. Its translation is CASSTLAEQFF. The rearrangement uses TRBV19 and TRBJ2-1, with a tentative D call TRBD2 (6 bases). The ends were cut back, 4 bases at V and 10 bases at J, with 8 bases in the middle. This CDR3 is built from 11 residues. Germline lookup yields CDR1 LNHDA and CDR2 SQIVND (reference sequence).

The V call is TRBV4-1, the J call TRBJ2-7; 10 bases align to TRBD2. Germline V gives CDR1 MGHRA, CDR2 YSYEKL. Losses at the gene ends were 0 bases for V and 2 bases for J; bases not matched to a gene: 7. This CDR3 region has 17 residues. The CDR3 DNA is TGCGCCAGCAGCCAAGACGTGCTAGCGGGAGCAACCTACGAGCAGTACTTC. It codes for CASSQDVLAGATYEQYF.

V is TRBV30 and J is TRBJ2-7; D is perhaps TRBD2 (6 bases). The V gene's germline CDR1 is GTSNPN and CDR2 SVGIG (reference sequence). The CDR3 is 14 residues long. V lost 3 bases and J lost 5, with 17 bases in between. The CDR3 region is CAWRAGGSLNEQYF. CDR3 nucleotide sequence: TGTGCCTGGAGGGCTGGGGGGAGCCTAAACGAGCAGTACTTC.

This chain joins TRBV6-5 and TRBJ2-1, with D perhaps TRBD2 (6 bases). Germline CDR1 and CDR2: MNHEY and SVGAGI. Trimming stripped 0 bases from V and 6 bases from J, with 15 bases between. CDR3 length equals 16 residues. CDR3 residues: CASSYSRREIGNEQFF. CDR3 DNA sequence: TGTGCCAGCAGTTACTCGCGGCGGGAAATCGGCAATGAGCAGTTCTTC.

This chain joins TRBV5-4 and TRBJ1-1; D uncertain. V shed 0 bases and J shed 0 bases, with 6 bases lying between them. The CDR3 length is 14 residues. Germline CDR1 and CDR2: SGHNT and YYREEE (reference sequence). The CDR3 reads CASSLVGLNTEAFF. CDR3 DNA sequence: TGTGCCAGCAGCTTGGTAGGGTTGAACACTGAAGCTTTCTTT.